This paragraph reports one TCR beta chain. Its antigen remains unidentified. The input lacks base qualities; no much larger clone sits a single base away. This sample also contains other DNA sequences that code for the same CDR3. Per the germline V gene, SGHVS is the CDR1 and FQNEAQ is the CDR2. From the cysteine through the phenylalanine, the CDR3 covers 13 amino acids. The entry retains the CDR3 DNA only, 39 bases that are in frame from base 1. V and J lose 1 base and 1 base, and a span of 4 bases separates them. TCRbeta CDR3 regions were amplified from genomic DNA using the immunoSEQ Assay, a bias-controlled multiplex PCR. The source study handled its data this way. Within the assay, amplification of reference gene primers was used to estimate how many nucleated cells each sample contained. To quantify the absolute abundance of each unique TCRbeta CDR3 rearrangement, sequence reads were collapsed and filtered. Productive Simpson clonality was computed per sample as the square root of Simpson's diversity index over productive rearrangements. Not all clones reach the TCRdb copy of this immuneACCESS table, which keeps in-frame sequences only. Checked studies attribute under half of the gap to unresolved V genes and leave the rest unexplained. V, J and clone size derive from that table, while D and trimming were established from the DNA sequence. The sample contains 200,000 to 300,000 clones, roughly 83% of them found a single time. The top ten constitute roughly 6.2% of the sample.

These data belong to a study of blood T cell repertoires in COVID-19 (dated by TCRdb to 2018 to 2021). Study-wide context: Samples from collaborators originated in the United States, Italy and Spain and spanned both the acute and convalescent phases of COVID-19. The material from the prospective study consisted of cDNA or gDNA derived from T cells, B-cell-depleted T cells, or PBMCs. The dataset comprised deeply sampled blood TCRbeta repertoires from subjects exposed to, actively infected with, or recovered from COVID-19. The repertoires were made available in a free public database intended to serve as a resource for research on the immune response to SARS-CoV-2. The samples were drawn from the first 160 participants of the ongoing ImmuneRACE study and from 1,200 or so subjects provided by 6 global collaborators. Nearly every sample came with metadata listing a de-identified subject ID, COVID-19 status, age in years and sex. Where available, HLA class I and class II types were obtained from metadata supplied by the sample provider rather than from assay-based typing. The full study reports these points: The quantity of clinical and demographic metadata differed by source and by participant and was supplied without curation.

One collaborating source in Seattle enrolled patients while the patients were actively infected and followed the patients over time throughout the course of disease. Collaborating institutions collected whole blood in K2EDTA tubes following their own protocols. Collaborator samples were shipped for TCRbeta analysis as frozen whole blood, isolated PBMCs, or DNA extracted from either sample type. This clonotype was obtained from an elderly woman with COVID-19, enrolled during active disease. Sequenced: peripheral blood. Here the chain combines TRBV7-8 and TRBJ1-1, with no confident D gene call. The bases are TGTGCCAGCAGCTTAGGGCAGAACACTGAAGCTTTCTTT. Its product reads: CASSLGQNTEAFF.